The clone carrying this T cell receptor beta chain was seen only a few times. This record belongs to a study of beta chain features in type 1 diabetes. It was one heparinised blood draw, averaging approximately 100 mL, that each donor gave. Trimming pared 3 bases from V and 3 bases from J, leaving 12 bases between. This CDR3 contains 15 residues. Germline CDR1 reads SGHVS; CDR2 reads FQNEAQ. Every isolated RNA sample was fully reverse transcribed, so sequencing captured expressed TCRB transcripts. About 3.7 million reads per sample were averaged for naive, central memory and regulatory samples. The method was immunoSEQ multiplex PCR; TCRdb's version includes in-frame clones alone and lacks a portion of them. The repertoire consists of roughly 450,000 clones, with approximately 15% occurring once and the leading ten covering 0.03% to 0.04%.

The rearrangement uses TRBV7-8 and TRBJ2-1; D is possibly TRBD2 (6 bases). The sequencing sample was made of naive CD4+ T cells from blood. This clonotype was sampled from a man aged 25 to 45 in good health. CDR3 region: CASSFRSGVYNEQFF. The CDR3 DNA reads as TGTGCCAGCAGCTTTAGGTCGGGGGTCTACAATGAGCAGTTCTTC.